This T cell receptor beta chain came from a study of blood T cell repertoires in COVID-19 (dated by TCRdb to 2020 to 2022). The study in broad terms: Samples covering the acute and convalescent phases of COVID-19 were provided by collaborators in the United States, Italy and Spain. The prospective study material was composed of cDNA or gDNA derived from T cells, B-cell-depleted T cells, or PBMCs. Deeply sampled blood TCRbeta repertoires from subjects exposed to, actively infected with, or recovered from COVID-19 were included in the dataset. A freely available public database, intended as a resource for researchers studying the immune response to SARS-CoV-2, is where the repertoires were released. The samples were drawn from the first 160 participants of the ongoing ImmuneRACE study and from 1,254 subjects provided by 6 global collaborators. A de-identified subject ID, COVID-19 status, age in years and sex were almost always included in the sample metadata. Where available, HLA class I and class II types were taken from metadata supplied by the sample provider and were not determined by assay-based typing.

Enrolling through a virtual design, the prospective study's participants ranged in age from about 18 to 89 years and lived across 20 to 25 United States geographic areas. In the prospective study, participants were assigned to cohorts based on the clinical history participants reported in a screening survey and a study questionnaire. Recovered participants in ImmuneRACE Cohort 3 were defined as having two consecutive negative NP/OP PCR tests, clearance from a healthcare professional, or resolution of symptoms. Mobile phlebotomists in the prospective study collected whole blood, serum and a nasopharyngeal or oropharyngeal swab from every participant. Participants in the prospective study had the option to provide additional blood draws and questionnaires over a 2-month period. Blood samples from the prospective study were shipped frozen or at room temperature prior to DNA extraction. This clone occurred once. What antigen it recognizes has not been identified. Base qualities are missing; no much larger clone stands one base away.

Overall study results and their limits: The quantity of clinical and demographic metadata differed by source and by participant and was supplied without curation.

TCRbeta CDR3 regions were amplified from genomic DNA by means of the immunoSEQ Assay, a bias-controlled multiplex PCR. In the paper's pipeline: The number of nucleated cells in each sample was estimated from the amplification of reference gene primers within the assay. To quantify the absolute abundance of each unique TCRbeta CDR3 rearrangement, sequence reads were collapsed and filtered. For each sample, productive Simpson clonality was calculated as the square root of Simpson's diversity index across productive rearrangements. Here the immuneACCESS table is served through TCRdb, limited to in-frame sequences with V and J called. Missing clones are a known gap in these copies; in checked studies unresolved V genes cover under half, and the rest lacks a known reason. V and J calls and clone size are as listed in that table; D and trimming were resolved from the DNA. In this sample the table shows just over 300,000 clones, roughly 86% of which occur a single time. Just under 9% of the sample lies in the top ten.

CDR1 is given as SGHKS and CDR2 as YYEKEE, both from the germline V gene (reference sequence). V ends up 3 bases short and J 3 bases short, with an unmatched junction base count of 5. The CDR3, from cysteine to phenylalanine, totals 14 residues. Left in the record is the CDR3 DNA by itself, 42 bases read in frame from the first base. The origin of this receptor is a woman aged 18-30 years who had recovered from COVID-19. The V gene is TRBV5-5 and the J gene is TRBJ2-7, and TRBD1 matches 8 of the central bases. Sequencing was carried out using PBMCs or T cells enriched from blood (not recorded which). DNA sequence: TGTGCCAGCAGCTCCGGACAGGGTTTCTACGAGCAGTACTTC. Translation gives CASSSGQGFYEQYF.